The sample holds one count of the clone carrying this T cell receptor (beta chain). The CDR3 extends over 14 amino acids. Unmatched junction bases numbered 7, after V lost 6 bases and J lost 6 bases. Germline V gives CDR1 MNHEY, CDR2 SVGAGI. This specimen comes from a study of blood T cell repertoires in COVID-19. In the original analysis: Scientists estimated how many nucleated cells there were by amplifying reference gene primers. Method: immunoSEQ multiplex PCR; TCRdb's copy keeps in-frame clones and lacks some. V, J and clone size were drawn from that table, and D and trimming were deduced from the DNA. The repertoire holds under 300,000 clones, with about 87% as singletons.

Sequencing was done on a sample of peripheral blood. The rearrangement joins TRBV6-5 to TRBJ2-4; 8 bases fit TRBD1. The clonotype comes from a woman aged 70-85 years with active or convalescent COVID-19. CDR3 in DNA: TGTGCCAGCAGCTCCACCGGACAGGGAAACATTCAGTACTTC. Translating gives CASSSTGQGNIQYF.